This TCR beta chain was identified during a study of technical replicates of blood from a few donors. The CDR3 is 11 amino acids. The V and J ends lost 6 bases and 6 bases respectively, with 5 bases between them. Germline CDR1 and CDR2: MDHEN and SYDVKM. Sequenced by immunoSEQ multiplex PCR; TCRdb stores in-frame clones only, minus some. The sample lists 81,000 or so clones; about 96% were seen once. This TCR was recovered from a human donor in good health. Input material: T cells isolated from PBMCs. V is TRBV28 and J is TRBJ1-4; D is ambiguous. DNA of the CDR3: TGTGCCAGCAGCCCAGATGAAAAACTGTTTTTT. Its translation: CASSPDEKLFF.